This TCR beta chain emerged from a study of identical twins. Study results and limitations: Out-of-frame alpha sequences common to twins were enriched for low generation probability.

This clonotype was detected a few times. As yet, its antigen is unknown. TCRdb used MiXCR to reprocess the 5' RACE reads, holding one entry per CDR3 protein. The table lists 570,000 or so distinct CDR3 sequences, more than 9% of them singletons. The trim removed 7 bases at V and 1 base at J, leaving 8 bases unmatched. This CDR3 has 18 amino acids. Looked up from germline, CDR1 is MNHEY and CDR2 is SVGEGT. The sample was also linked to a second study, of yellow fever vaccine responses in identical twins.

The source material was PBMCs. This sequence was found in a woman under 30 in good health. V usage is TRBV6-2 or TRBV6-3 and J usage is TRBJ2-1; 15 bases match TRBD2. The CDR3 DNA sequence: TGTGCCAGCAACTTAGCGGGACTAGCGGGAGGATCCTACAATGAGCAGTTCTTC. Translated, it gives CASNLAGLAGGSYNEQFF.